A selection of T cell receptor beta chains follows, all from one sample in a study of T cell repertoires in cytomegalovirus infection. The antigens of these receptors remain unknown. TCRdb reprocessed the reads with MiXCR, giving one entry per CDR3 protein. The sample lists about 280,000 distinct CDR3 sequences; about 20% were seen once. The material sequenced was cultured PBMCs, taken from culture after CMV antigen stimulation. These receptors came from a human donor in good health (CMV status not recorded). Some clones in this sample may be carry-over from other donors' samples. Both conserved end residues are part of each CDR3. D genes are given only for firm matches. Clone size appears in some rows only: once, few, many, or a class for an expanded clone.

>TRBJ2-1|.|TRBD2|TRBV15
CATSVALAGLNNEQFF
TGTGCCACCAGCGTCGCTTTAGCGGGATTAAACAATGAGCAGTTCTTC
>TRBJ2-7|many|.|TRBV28
CASSLPGQFYEQYF
TGTGCCAGCAGTTTACCTGGACAGTTCTACGAGCAGTACTTC
>TRBJ1-6|.|.|TRBV11-2
CASSRYRRGSSPLHF
TGTGCCAGCAGCCGCTATCGAAGAGGAAGTTCACCCCTCCACTTT
>TRBJ2-3|many|TRBD2|TRBV7-2
CASSSRPSGTTDTQYF
TGTGCCAGCAGCTCAAGGCCTAGCGGGACAACAGATACGCAGTATTTT
>TRBJ2-1|few|TRBD2|TRBV12-3/TRBV12-4
CASSRRTSGSRNEQFF
TGTGCCAGCAGTCGCCGGACTAGCGGGAGTAGAAATGAGCAGTTCTTC
>TRBJ1-2|.|TRBD1|TRBV7-8
CANRPGTGGTGGYTF
TGTGCCAACAGACCTGGGACAGGGGGCACCGGGGGCTACACCTTC
>TRBJ1-5|many|TRBD1|TRBV7-2
CASSLRQGVGQPQHF
TGTGCCAGCAGCTTAAGGCAGGGGGTAGGTCAGCCCCAGCATTTT
>TRBJ2-7|.|TRBD2|TRBV5-1
CASSRGLAVSYEQYF
TGCGCCAGCAGCCGGGGACTAGCGGTATCCTACGAGCAGTACTTC
>TRBJ2-7|many|TRBD2|TRBV7-2
CASSLEREHEQYF
TGTGCCAGCAGCTTAGAGCGGGAACACGAGCAGTACTTC
>TRBJ1-4|few|.|TRBV7-2
CASSLHQRGEKLFF
TGTGCCAGCAGCTTACACCAGAGGGGGGAAAAACTGTTTTTT
>TRBJ2-2|.|.|TRBV12-3/TRBV12-4
CASSFGQGRTGELFF
TGTGCCAGCAGTTTTGGTCAGGGGAGAACCGGGGAGCTGTTTTTT
>TRBJ2-3|many|TRBD2|TRBV7-2
CASSFSGRSADTQYF
TGTGCCAGCAGCTTTAGCGGGAGATCAGCGGATACGCAGTATTTT
>TRBJ2-3|few|.|TRBV20-1
CSASFAGTDTQYF
TGCAGTGCTAGTTTCGCGGGGACCGATACGCAGTATTTT
>TRBJ2-3|.|TRBD2|TRBV11-2
CASSHRGDLTDTQYF
TGTGCCAGCAGCCATCGGGGGGATCTCACAGATACGCAGTATTTT
>TRBJ2-2|.|.|TRBV6-2/TRBV6-3
CASSYVTGGGELFF
TGTGCCAGCAGTTACGTGACAGGTGGCGGGGAGCTGTTTTTT
>TRBJ2-7|many|.|TRBV6-5
CASSYSQENTYEQYF
TGTGCCAGCAGTTACTCGCAGGAAAACACCTACGAGCAGTACTTC
>TRBJ2-3|.|.|TRBV20-1
CSASRPGVQDTQYF
TGCAGTGCTAGTAGGCCGGGAGTTCAAGATACGCAGTATTTT
>TRBJ2-1|.|TRBD2|TRBV7-2
CASRGAGGYNEQFF
TGTGCCAGCAGGGGAGCGGGAGGGTACAATGAGCAGTTCTTC
>TRBJ2-2|.|TRBD1|TRBV12-3/TRBV12-4
CASSFNRGQRELFF
TGTGCCAGCAGTTTCAACAGGGGACAGAGGGAGCTGTTTTTT
>TRBJ2-7|.|TRBD1|TRBV12-3/TRBV12-4
CASRGTGTSYEQYF
TGTGCCAGCAGGGGGACAGGCACCTCCTACGAGCAGTACTTC
>TRBJ1-2|few|.|TRBV25-1
CASSEFLGAYTF
TGTGCCAGCAGTGAATTCCTTGGCGCCTACACCTTC
>TRBJ2-3|many|.|TRBV12-3/TRBV12-4
CASSLALNSLSSTDTQYF
TGTGCCAGCAGTTTAGCGCTAAACAGCCTTTCTAGCACAGATACGCAGTATTTT
>TRBJ2-7|few|TRBD2|TRBV27
CASSQRTSIAYEQYF
TGTGCCAGCAGTCAAAGGACTAGTATCGCCTACGAGCAGTACTTC
>TRBJ2-7|many|TRBD2|TRBV7-2
CASSDNSGRTYEQYF
TGTGCCAGCAGCGATAATAGCGGGAGGACGTACGAGCAGTACTTC
>TRBJ1-1|.|.|TRBV4-1
CASSQIDRQNTEAFF
TGCGCCAGCAGCCAAATCGACAGGCAGAACACTGAAGCTTTCTTT
>TRBJ1-4|.|TRBD1|TRBV6-1
CASRTTGTGGIGGEKLFF
TGTGCCAGCAGGACCACCGGGACAGGGGGAATCGGAGGGGAAAAACTGTTTTTT
>TRBJ2-1|many|TRBD1|TRBV7-6
CASSSDSGTGAYNEQFF
TGTGCCAGCAGCTCAGACTCCGGGACAGGGGCGTACAATGAGCAGTTCTTC
>TRBJ1-1|few|.|TRBV7-2
CASSPREWGTEAFF
TGTGCCAGCAGCCCAAGGGAATGGGGAACTGAAGCTTTCTTT
>TRBJ2-7|many|TRBD2|TRBV7-2
CASSPGTSPYEQYF
TGTGCCAGCAGCCCAGGGACTAGCCCCTACGAGCAGTACTTC
>TRBJ2-3|many|TRBD2|TRBV7-2
CASSHSGGSTDTQYF
TGTGCCAGCAGCCATAGCGGGGGAAGCACAGATACGCAGTATTTT
>TRBJ1-5|.|.|TRBV28
CAPKGRHNQPQHF
TGTGCCCCCAAGGGCAGGCACAATCAGCCCCAGCATTTT
>TRBJ2-1|few|TRBD2|TRBV19
CASSIEGGRIHEQFF
TGTGCCAGTAGTATAGAGGGCGGGAGGATACATGAGCAGTTCTTC
>TRBJ2-3|many|.|TRBV4-3
CASSQGNSGGTDTQYF
TGCGCCAGCAGCCAAGGAAACAGCGGAGGCACAGATACGCAGTATTTT
>TRBJ2-1|many|.|TRBV7-8
CASSLARGSEQFF
TGTGCCAGCAGCTTAGCACGGGGGAGTGAGCAGTTCTTC
>TRBJ2-7|many|TRBD1|TRBV7-2
CASSSGGEQYF
TGTGCCAGCAGCTCAGGGGGCGAGCAGTACTTC
>TRBJ2-1|.|TRBD2|TRBV11-2
CASSSVAGPYNEQFF
TGTGCCAGCAGCTCCGTAGCGGGGCCCTACAATGAGCAGTTCTTC
>TRBJ1-2|.|.|TRBV6-1
CASSDSPRPKDGYTF
TGTGCCAGCAGTGATTCTCCCAGGCCCAAAGATGGCTACACCTTC
>TRBJ1-1|.|.|TRBV20-1
CSFPARQLMNTEAFF
TGCAGTTTCCCAGCCCGACAGCTAATGAACACTGAAGCTTTCTTT
>TRBJ2-1|.|.|TRBV7-8
CASSFDPMLQFF
TGTGCCAGCAGCTTCGACCCTATGCTACAGTTCTTC
>TRBJ2-5|many|.|TRBV5-1
CASSLRGQQETQYF
TGCGCCAGCAGCTTGAGAGGGCAACAAGAGACCCAGTACTTC
>TRBJ2-4|.|TRBD2|TRBV19
CASSIEGTSGRARNIQYF
TGTGCCAGTAGTATAGAAGGGACTAGCGGGAGGGCGAGAAACATTCAGTACTTC
>TRBJ2-7|few|.|TRBV7-9
CASSLGLSGPSYEQYF
TGTGCCAGCAGCTTAGGGCTCAGCGGACCCTCCTACGAGCAGTACTTC
>TRBJ2-7|.|.|TRBV7-9
CASSLDLASYEQYF
TGTGCCAGCAGCTTAGATCTAGCGTCCTACGAGCAGTACTTC
>TRBJ2-5|.|.|TRBV29-1
CSGGRLDLDGTQYF
TGCAGCGGGGGACGGCTTGATCTGGACGGGACCCAGTACTTC
>TRBJ2-1|few|TRBD1|TRBV20-1
CSARGTDSYNEQFF
TGCAGTGCTAGGGGGACAGACTCCTACAATGAGCAGTTCTTC
>TRBJ2-1|many|TRBD2|TRBV7-8
CASSLAGGRVNEQFF
TGTGCCAGCAGCTTAGCGGGCGGGAGGGTGAATGAGCAGTTCTTC
>TRBJ1-1|.|.|TRBV12-3/TRBV12-4
CASSLFNTEAFF
TGTGCCAGCAGTTTATTTAACACTGAAGCTTTCTTT
>TRBJ2-2|few|.|TRBV6-6
CASSYSIAGPLGTGELFF
TGTGCCAGCAGTTACTCGATTGCAGGGCCTCTGGGCACCGGGGAGCTGTTTTTT
>TRBJ2-1|few|TRBD2|TRBV4-1
CASSQRLAGDSNEQFF
TGCGCCAGCAGCCAAAGACTAGCGGGAGACAGCAATGAGCAGTTCTTC
>TRBJ2-2|.|TRBD2|TRBV25-1
CASSEYPLAGGPGTGELFF
TGTGCCAGCAGTGAATACCCCCTAGCGGGAGGGCCGGGCACCGGGGAGCTGTTTTTT
>TRBJ1-2|.|.|TRBV29-1
CSVGPRTAPYGYTF
TGCAGCGTGGGCCCCCGGACGGCACCTTATGGCTACACCTTC
>TRBJ2-3|few|.|TRBV7-2
CASSLRWLATDTQYF
TGTGCCAGCAGCTTAAGGTGGCTAGCGACAGATACGCAGTATTTT
>TRBJ2-2|.|TRBD2|TRBV24-1
CATSVKAGVFTGELFF
TGTGCCACCAGTGTCAAAGCGGGAGTGTTCACCGGGGAGCTGTTTTTT
>TRBJ2-1|.|.|TRBV20-1
CSASRAQGSYNEQFF
TGCAGTGCTAGCAGGGCACAGGGCTCCTACAATGAGCAGTTCTTC
>TRBJ2-1|many|TRBD2|TRBV7-8
CASSLFAASGSHEQFF
TGTGCCAGCAGCTTATTTGCGGCTAGCGGGAGTCATGAGCAGTTCTTC
>TRBJ2-7|few|.|TRBV7-2
CASATGATSYEQYF
TGTGCCAGCGCTACGGGAGCGACCTCCTACGAGCAGTACTTC
>TRBJ2-1|few|TRBD1|TRBV5-5
CASSPGQGKYNEQFF
TGTGCCAGCAGCCCGGGACAGGGTAAATACAATGAGCAGTTCTTC
>TRBJ2-5|many|.|TRBV6-1
CASNLYRVGETQYF
TGTGCCAGCAATCTTTACAGGGTAGGGGAGACCCAGTACTTC
>TRBJ2-5|.|.|TRBV6-6
CASSPTVIQETQYF
TGTGCCAGCAGTCCAACAGTAATACAAGAGACCCAGTACTTC